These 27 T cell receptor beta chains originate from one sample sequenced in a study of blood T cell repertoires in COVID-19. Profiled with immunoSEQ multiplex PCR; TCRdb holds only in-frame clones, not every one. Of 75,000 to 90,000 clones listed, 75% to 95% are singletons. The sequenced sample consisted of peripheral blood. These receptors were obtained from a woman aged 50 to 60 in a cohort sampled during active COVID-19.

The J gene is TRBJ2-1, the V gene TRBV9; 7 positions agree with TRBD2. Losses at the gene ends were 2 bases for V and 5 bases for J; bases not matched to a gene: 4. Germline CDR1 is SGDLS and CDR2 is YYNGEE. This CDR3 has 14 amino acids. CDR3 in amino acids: CASSVNLADNEQFF. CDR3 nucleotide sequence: TGTGCCAGCAGCGTTAATCTAGCGGACAATGAGCAGTTCTTC.

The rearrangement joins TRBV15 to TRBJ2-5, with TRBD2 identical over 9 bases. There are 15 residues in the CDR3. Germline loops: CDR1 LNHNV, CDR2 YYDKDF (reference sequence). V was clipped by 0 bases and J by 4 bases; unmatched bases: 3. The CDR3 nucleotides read TGTGCCACCAGCAGAGAGCGGGGGGGGTCAGAGACCCAGTACTTC. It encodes CATSRERGGSETQYF.

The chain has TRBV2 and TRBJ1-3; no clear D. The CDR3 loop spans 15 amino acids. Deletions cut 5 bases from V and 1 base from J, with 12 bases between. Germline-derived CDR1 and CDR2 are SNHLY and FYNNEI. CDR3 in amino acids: CASSPVTDSGNTIYF. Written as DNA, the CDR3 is TGTGCCAGCAGTCCTGTTACAGATTCTGGAAACACCATATATTTT.

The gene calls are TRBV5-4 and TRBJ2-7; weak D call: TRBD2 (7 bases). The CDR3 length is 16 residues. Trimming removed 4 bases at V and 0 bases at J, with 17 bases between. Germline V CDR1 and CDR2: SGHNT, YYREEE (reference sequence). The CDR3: CASSPRGGEDSYEQYF. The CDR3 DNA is TGTGCCAGCAGCCCGAGGGGGGGGGAGGACTCCTACGAGCAGTACTTC.

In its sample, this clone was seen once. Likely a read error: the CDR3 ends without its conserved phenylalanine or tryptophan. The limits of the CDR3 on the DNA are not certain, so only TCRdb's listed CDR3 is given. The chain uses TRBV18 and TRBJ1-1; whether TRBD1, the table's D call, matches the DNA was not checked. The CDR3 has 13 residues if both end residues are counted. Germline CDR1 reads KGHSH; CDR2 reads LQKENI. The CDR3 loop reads CASSNDLGQGWTL.

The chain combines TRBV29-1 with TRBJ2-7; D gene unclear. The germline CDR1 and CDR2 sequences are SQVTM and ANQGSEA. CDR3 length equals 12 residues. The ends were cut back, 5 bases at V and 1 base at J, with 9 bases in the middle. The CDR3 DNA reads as TGCAGCGTTCAGACACAATCCTACGAGCAGTACTTC. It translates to CSVQTQSYEQYF.

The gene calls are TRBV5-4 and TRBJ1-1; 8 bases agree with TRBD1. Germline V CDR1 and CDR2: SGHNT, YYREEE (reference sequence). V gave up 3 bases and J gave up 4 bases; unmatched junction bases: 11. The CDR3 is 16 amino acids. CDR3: CASSYGQGRSPTEAFF. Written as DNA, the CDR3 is TGTGCCAGCAGCTACGGACAGGGAAGGTCTCCCACTGAAGCTTTCTTT.

As DNA, the CDR3 is TGTGCCAGCAGTTTCAACAGGAATTCACCCCTCCACTTT. It yields the protein CASSFNRNSPLHF. V gene TRBV6-2 or TRBV6-3 combines with J gene TRBJ1-6; the D gene is possibly TRBD1 (5 bases). This CDR3 is 13 amino acids long. The V end lost 4 bases, the J end lost 7 bases, and 8 bases lay between the germline ends. Germline lookup yields CDR1 MNHEY and CDR2 SVGEGT.

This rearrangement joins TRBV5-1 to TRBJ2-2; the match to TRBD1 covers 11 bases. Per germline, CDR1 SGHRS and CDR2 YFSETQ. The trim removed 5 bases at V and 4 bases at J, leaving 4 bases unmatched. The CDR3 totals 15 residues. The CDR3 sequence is CASSKGTGGTGELFF. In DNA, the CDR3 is TGCGCCAGCAGTAAGGGGACAGGGGGCACCGGGGAGCTGTTTTTT.

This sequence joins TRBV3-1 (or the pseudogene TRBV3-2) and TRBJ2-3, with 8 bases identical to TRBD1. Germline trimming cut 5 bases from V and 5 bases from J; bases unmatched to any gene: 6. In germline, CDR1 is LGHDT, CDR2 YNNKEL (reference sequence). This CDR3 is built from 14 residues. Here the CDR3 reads CASSSGQVEDTQYF. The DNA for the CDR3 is TGTGCCAGCAGCTCGGGACAGGTCGAAGATACGCAGTATTTT.

CDR3 region: CAISGTSGVYEQYF. DNA of the CDR3: TGTGCCATCAGTGGCACTAGCGGGGTTTACGAGCAGTACTTC. This rearrangement joins TRBV10-3 to TRBJ2-7; 10 bases fit TRBD2. V lost 4 bases, J lost 4 bases, and 4 bases stayed unmatched. CDR1 is ENHRY, CDR2 SYGVKD, per germline. This CDR3 comprises 14 residues.

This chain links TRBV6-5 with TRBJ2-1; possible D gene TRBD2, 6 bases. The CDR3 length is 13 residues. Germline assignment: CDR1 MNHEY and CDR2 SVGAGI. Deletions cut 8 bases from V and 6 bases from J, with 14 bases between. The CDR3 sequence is CASRWVGSNEQFF. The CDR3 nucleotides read TGTGCCAGCCGTTGGGTCGGGAGCAATGAGCAGTTCTTC.

The CDR3 here is CASSLRVAGEAETQYF. The CDR3 bases are TGTGCCAGCAGCTTGAGAGTAGCGGGAGAAGCAGAGACCCAGTACTTC. This sequence joins TRBV5-4 and TRBJ2-5; 9 bases are shared with TRBD2. Germline lookup yields CDR1 SGHNT and CDR2 YYREEE (reference sequence). The CDR3 extends over 16 amino acids. Trimming cost V 1 base and J 4 bases; bases outside gene matches: 8.

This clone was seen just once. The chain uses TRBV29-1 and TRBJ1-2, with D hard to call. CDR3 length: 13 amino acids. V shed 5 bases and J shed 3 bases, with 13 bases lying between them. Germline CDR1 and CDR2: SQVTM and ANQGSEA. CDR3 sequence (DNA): TGCAGCGTTAAGGAGGGCTTGGACTATGGCTACACCTTC. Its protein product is CSVKEGLDYGYTF. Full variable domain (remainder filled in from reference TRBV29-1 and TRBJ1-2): SAVISQKPSRDICQRGTSLTIQCQVDSQVTMMFWYRQQPGQSLTLIATANQGSEATYESGFVIDKFPISRPNLTFSTLTVSNMSPEDSSIYLCSVKEGLDYGYTFGSGTRLTVV.

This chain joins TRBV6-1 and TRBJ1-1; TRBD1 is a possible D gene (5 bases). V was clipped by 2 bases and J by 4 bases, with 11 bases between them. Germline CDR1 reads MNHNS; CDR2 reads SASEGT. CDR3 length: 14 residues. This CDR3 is CASSERGEVTEAFF. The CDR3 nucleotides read TGTGCCAGCAGTGAAAGAGGGGAGGTCACTGAAGCTTTCTTT.

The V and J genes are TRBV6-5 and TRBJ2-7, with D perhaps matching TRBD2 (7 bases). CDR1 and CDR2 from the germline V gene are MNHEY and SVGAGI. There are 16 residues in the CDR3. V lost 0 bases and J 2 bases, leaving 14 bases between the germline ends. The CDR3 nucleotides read TGTGCCAGCAGTTACTCGAGGGAGGGGGGTCCCTACGAGCAGTACTTC. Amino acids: CASSYSREGGPYEQYF.

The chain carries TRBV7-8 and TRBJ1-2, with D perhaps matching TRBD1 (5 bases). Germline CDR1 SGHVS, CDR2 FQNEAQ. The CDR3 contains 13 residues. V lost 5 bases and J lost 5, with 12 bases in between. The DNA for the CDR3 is TGTGCCAGCAGCCTAGGGGCAGGGTATGGCTACACCTTC. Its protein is CASSLGAGYGYTF.

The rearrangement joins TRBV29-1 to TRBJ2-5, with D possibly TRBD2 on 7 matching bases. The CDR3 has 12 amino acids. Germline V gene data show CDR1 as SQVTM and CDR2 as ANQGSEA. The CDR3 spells CSARGGVETQYF. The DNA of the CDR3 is TGCAGTGCTAGGGGGGGCGTTGAGACCCAGTACTTC.

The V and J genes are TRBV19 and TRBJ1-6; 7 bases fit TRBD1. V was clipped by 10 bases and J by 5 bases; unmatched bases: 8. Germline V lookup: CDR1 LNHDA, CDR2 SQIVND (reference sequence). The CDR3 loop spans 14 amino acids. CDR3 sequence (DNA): TGTGCCACCAGAGGGACAGTAGATAATTCACCCCTCCACTTT. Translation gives CATRGTVDNSPLHF.

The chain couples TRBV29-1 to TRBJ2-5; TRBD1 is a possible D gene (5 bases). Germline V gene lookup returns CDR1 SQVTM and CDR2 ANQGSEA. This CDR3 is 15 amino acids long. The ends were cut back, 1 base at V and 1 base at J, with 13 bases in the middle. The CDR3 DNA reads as TGCAGCGTTGAAGGGGCTTGGGGCAGCCAAGAGACCCAGTACTTC. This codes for CSVEGAWGSQETQYF. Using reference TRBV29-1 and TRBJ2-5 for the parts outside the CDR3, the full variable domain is SAVISQKPSRDICQRGTSLTIQCQVDSQVTMMFWYRQQPGQSLTLIATANQGSEATYESGFVIDKFPISRPNLTFSTLTVSNMSPEDSSIYLCSVEGAWGSQETQYFGPGTRLLVL.

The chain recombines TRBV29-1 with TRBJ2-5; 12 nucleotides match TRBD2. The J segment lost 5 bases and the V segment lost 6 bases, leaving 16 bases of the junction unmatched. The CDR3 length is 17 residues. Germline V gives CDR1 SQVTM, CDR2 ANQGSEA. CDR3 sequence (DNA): TGCAGCGTCGAACAAGGGACTAGCGGGCTGGGAGGGGAGACCCAGTACTTC. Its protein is CSVEQGTSGLGGETQYF.

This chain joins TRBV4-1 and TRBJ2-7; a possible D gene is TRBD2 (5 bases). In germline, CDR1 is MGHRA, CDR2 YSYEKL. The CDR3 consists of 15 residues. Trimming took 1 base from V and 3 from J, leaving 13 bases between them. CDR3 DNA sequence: TGCGCCAGCAGCCAAGGCCCCGGGGAAATCTACGAGCAGTACTTC. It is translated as CASSQGPGEIYEQYF.

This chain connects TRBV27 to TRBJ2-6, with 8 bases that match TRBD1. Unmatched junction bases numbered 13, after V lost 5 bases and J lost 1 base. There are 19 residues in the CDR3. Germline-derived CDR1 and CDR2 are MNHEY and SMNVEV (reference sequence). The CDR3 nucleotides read TGTGCCAGCAGTCAACATTATGGACAGGGAACTTCTGGGGCCAACGTCCTGACTTTC. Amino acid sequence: CASSQHYGQGTSGANVLTF.

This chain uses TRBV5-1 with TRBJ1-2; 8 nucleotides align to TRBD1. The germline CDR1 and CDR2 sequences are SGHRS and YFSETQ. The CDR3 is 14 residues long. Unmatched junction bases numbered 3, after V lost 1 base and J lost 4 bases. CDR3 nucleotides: TGCGCCAGCAGCTTGCGGCAGGGGGCCTATGGCTACACCTTC. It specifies CASSLRQGAYGYTF.

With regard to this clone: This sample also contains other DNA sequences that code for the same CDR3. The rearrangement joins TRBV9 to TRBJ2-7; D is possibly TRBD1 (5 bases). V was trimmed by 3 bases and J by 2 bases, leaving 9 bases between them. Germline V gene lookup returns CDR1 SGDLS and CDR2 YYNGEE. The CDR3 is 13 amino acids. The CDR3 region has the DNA TGTGCCAGCAGCGCGGACAATACCTACGAGCAGTACTTC. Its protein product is CASSADNTYEQYF.

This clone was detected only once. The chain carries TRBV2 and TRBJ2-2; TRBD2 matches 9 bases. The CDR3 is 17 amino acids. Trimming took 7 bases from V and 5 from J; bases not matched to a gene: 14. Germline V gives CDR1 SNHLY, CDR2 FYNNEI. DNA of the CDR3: TGTGCCAGCAATCCCGGGGTAGCGGGGGTCAGAACCGGGGAGCTGTTTTTT. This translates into CASNPGVAGVRTGELFF.

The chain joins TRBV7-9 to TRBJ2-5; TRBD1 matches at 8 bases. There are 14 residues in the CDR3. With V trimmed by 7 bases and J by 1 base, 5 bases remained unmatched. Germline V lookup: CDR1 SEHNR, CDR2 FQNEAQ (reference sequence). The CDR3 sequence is CASKKDRAQETQYF. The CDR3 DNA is TGTGCCAGCAAAAAGGACAGGGCCCAAGAGACCCAGTACTTC.